This TCR beta chain was captured in a study of cytomegalovirus exposure and HLA in healthy donors (dated by TCRdb to the late 2010s). With regard to the full study: An earlier analysis of approximately 640 of the donors reported more than 250 Gb of sequence data and about 100 million unique TCR beta sequences from 150 million to 200 million T cells. About 300 gigabases of sequencing data and around 90 million unique TCR sequences made up an early release that covered approximately 650 HLA-typed donors. Of the roughly 400 genotyped donors, 75% to 85% were placed in the genetic ancestry cluster associated with self-reported Caucasian donors. The study aimed to test whether cataloging public T cell receptors could reveal signatures of past pathogen exposure. The study profiled the T cell repertoires of hundreds of subjects by immunosequencing and related them to cytomegalovirus serostatus. Along with the approximately 650-subject first cohort, a separate validation cohort of over a hundred different subjects was used. High-throughput TCR immunosequencing, statistical association of individual TCRs with disease status, and machine learning were combined to predict cytomegalovirus infection status. A later analysis re-analyzed previously published TCR beta repertoires from 550 to 700 donors and added high-resolution HLA genotyping to study TCR occurrence patterns. The later analysis used no new phenotypic data to find candidate immune exposures, relying instead on TCR beta sequences and their occurrence across donors. In an earlier analysis of several hundred of the donors, high-throughput TCR beta sequencing was used to judge whether each TCR beta V gene segment behaved as functional or pseudogenic. Alongside the repertoire data, information on donor age, sex, ethnicity and CMV serostatus was compiled. Genome-wide SNP genotypes for about 60% of the roughly 670 donors were used in a later genetic analysis, which treated that subset as a discovery cohort. Every repertoire in the discovery cohort had been generated on one and the same sequencing platform. HLA typing included class I and class II loci at four-digit resolution. The number of typed donors differed by locus: 629-630 for A, B, C, DRB1 and DQB1; about 520 for DQA1; around 580 for DPA1; and 450 to 480 for DPB1. Roughly five DR-DQ haplotypes were handled as single units for association and clustering because linkage in the cohort was strong. Across approximately 400 genotyped donors of the cohort, an average of approximately 200,000 unique TCR beta nucleotide sequences per donor were sequenced, and 15% to 20% of those sequences were non-productive. Study-level results and caveats: Strong co-occurrence of HLA alleles, especially DR and DQ, made assigning TCR associations to individual alleles difficult. The presence/absence analyses assumed that sequencing depth was roughly uniform across donors, and that assumption may not be true. The study listed approximately 160 TCR beta chains as associated with cytomegalovirus. In vitro tests confirmed that three of the cytomegalovirus-associated TCR beta chains recognize cytomegalovirus antigens. A later analysis found that HLA-associated TCR beta chains were more clonally expanded and had lower generation probabilities than equally common non-associated chains. Some IMGT-functional V segments, including TRBV6-2 and TRBV6-3, could not be told apart with the 87-base-pair reads, so those segments were excluded. The authors suggested that the approach could potentially be extended to other disease states and immunological phenotypes. A cluster of highly shared sequence variants was judged likely to be a technical artifact of the sequencing pipeline. The classifier was reported to diagnose cytomegalovirus status with high specificity and sensitivity in both the original cohort and the validation cohort. A further reported finding was that TCR beta sequences accurately predicted the HLA-A and HLA-B alleles for most subjects in the first cohort. In a later analysis, TCR association rates were found to vary across HLA loci, with the most associated TCRs seen for DRB1 alleles and the fewest for HLA-C alleles. In an earlier analysis of around 600 of the donors, most TCR beta V segments appeared in productive rearrangements about 87% or about 30% of the time, broadly matching IMGT annotations. A later analysis found that most CMV-associated TCR beta chains appeared HLA-restricted, with HLA associations seemingly driven largely by CMV exposure. Only TCR beta chains were sequenced in this cohort, and the absence of alpha or paired-chain data limited detectable features. Immune exposure information for the cohort was limited to CMV serostatus. In a later genetic analysis, fewer N-insertions in productive TCRs were reported among donors in an Asian-associated ancestry cluster than the approximately 670-donor mean. Correlated functional status among segregating V segments might reflect linkage disequilibrium, but an unknown experimental factor could not be ruled out. V-gene and J-gene trimming of TCR beta chains was associated with a missense DCLRE1C variant in a later genetic analysis, and the association was replicated in an independent cohort. Because counts were too low, seventeen rarely observed V segments, including chromosome 9 orphons, were excluded from the earlier analysis of a few hundred of the donors. At a false discovery rate of 0.05, a later analysis linked roughly 17,000 TCR beta sequences to specific HLA alleles. Across donors, most TCR sequences were observed very rarely, whereas some public TCRs were present in many individuals. In a later analysis, several top co-occurrence clusters were reported to appear linked to parvovirus B19, influenza, CMV and Epstein-Barr virus. Because HLA typing was missing for some donors at each locus, association tests included only the typed subset.

The CDR3 contains 15 residues, cysteine and phenylalanine counted. Left in the record is the CDR3 DNA by itself, 45 bases read in frame from the first base. CDR1 and CDR2 were assigned from the germline V gene (reference sequence) as LNHDA and SQIVND. Trimming accounts for 9 bases at V and 4 bases at J, while the number of junction bases matched to no gene is 14. On this clone itself: The antigen this receptor binds is unknown. Base qualities are not recorded, but no much larger clone differs from it by a single base.

The cohort consisted of hundreds of healthy bone marrow donors. At the time of sampling, all cohort members were nominally healthy, though unrecorded immune exposures were likely present. The donor was CMV seronegative and was included in the group of 352 seronegative cohort members. A peripheral blood sample was collected from each donor, and TCR beta sequencing was performed on peripheral blood mononuclear cells. Genomic DNA was extracted from the blood cell samples with the Qiagen DNeasy Blood Extraction Kit. The protocol used for the library was the immunoSEQ multiplex PCR assay. A mixture of 60 forward primers for TCR Vbeta segments and 13 reverse primers for TCR Jbeta segments was used in the multiplex PCR. The CDR3 region of rearranged TCR beta genes was amplified from genomic DNA with a multiplex PCR assay. Amplified TCR beta libraries were sequenced as 87-base-pair reads on the Illumina HiSeq System. For the original study's pipeline: In a later analysis, 77 million or so unique TCR beta chains were counted across the approximately 620 repertoires, and roughly 10 million of these chains were shared by at least two donors. Raw reads were error-corrected and collapsed into unique sequences by a nearest-neighbor algorithm in which closely related sequences were merged to remove PCR and sequencing errors. Alignment of CDR3 sequences to IMGT reference sequences was used to assign V, D and J gene segments. For a sequence to be retained, a match of at least six nucleotides was required to both a V gene segment and a J gene segment. Rearrangements were called productive when the CDR3 lacked stop codons and stayed in frame with V and J; all others were non-productive. CDR3 was defined according to IMGT convention as the region running from the second conserved V-encoded cysteine to the conserved J-encoded phenylalanine. Sequences without an unambiguous match to a single V gene segment were excluded from the earlier analysis of almost 600 of the donors. An earlier analysis of under 750 of the donors called V segments functional above 56.7% productive rearrangements and segregating when the between-donor standard deviation exceeded 5%. A statistical classification framework was built to diagnose cytomegalovirus status from the catalog of TCR beta chain sequences. V and J gene assignment, in a later analysis, came from comparing TCR nucleotide sequences with IMGT/GENE-DB human TR gene sequences. Using the TCRdist pipeline, a later analysis assigned CDR3 sequences along with most-parsimonious VDJ recombination scenarios. In a later analysis, each TCR beta chain was defined by its CDR3 amino acid sequence together with its V-gene family, and reads without a unique V-gene family were excluded. To address suspected cross-contamination and a sequencing artifact, a later analysis removed 550 to 750 highly shared, low-generation-probability nucleotide sequences. In a later analysis, a clonal expansion index for each public chain was calculated from normalized within-repertoire ranks of inferred template counts. A later analysis computed generation probabilities with a VDJ recombination model fitted to out-of-frame rearrangements, and checked the results against IGoR. A later analysis scored TCR-TCR, TCR-HLA and TCR-CMV co-occurrence with hypergeometric tests, applying a repertoire-size bias correction to TCR pairs. To estimate false discovery rates, a later analysis permuted the HLA or CMV assignments 20 times. A later analysis grouped co-occurring TCRs with DBSCAN, adding TCRdist sequence similarity when clustering within HLA-allele-positive subsets. For co-occurrence clustering, repertoires with fewer than 30,000 or more than 120,000 public chains were excluded, along with four to six repertoires with anomalous nucleotide sharing. In TCRdb, the immuneACCESS table is reduced to in-frame sequences with V and J assigned. These tables do not hold every clone; where another copy was compared, an unresolved V gene accounts for under half, and the others remain unexplained. The DNA gave D and trimming, while V, J and clone size come from that table. In all, the sample holds under 250,000 clones, and around four fifths of those were seen once. Of the sample, roughly 0.75% is held by the ten largest clones.

Rearrangement joined TRBV19 to TRBJ1-1, with 7 bases aligning to TRBD1. What was sequenced was PBMCs. The source of this sequence is a boy younger than 10 in good health and CMV-seronegative. Here is the DNA: TGTGCCAGCCTAGGCAGATCGACAGGGTTCACTGAAGCTTTCTTT. Its translation reads: CASLGRSTGFTEAFF. With all but the CDR3 taken from the reference TRBV19 and TRBJ1-1 genes, the full variable domain is: DGGITQSPKYLFRKEGQNVTLSCEQNLNHDAMYWYRQDPGQGLRLIYYSQIVNDFQKGDIAEGYSVSREKKESFPLTVTSAQKNPTAFYLCASLGRSTGFTEAFFGQGTRLTVV.